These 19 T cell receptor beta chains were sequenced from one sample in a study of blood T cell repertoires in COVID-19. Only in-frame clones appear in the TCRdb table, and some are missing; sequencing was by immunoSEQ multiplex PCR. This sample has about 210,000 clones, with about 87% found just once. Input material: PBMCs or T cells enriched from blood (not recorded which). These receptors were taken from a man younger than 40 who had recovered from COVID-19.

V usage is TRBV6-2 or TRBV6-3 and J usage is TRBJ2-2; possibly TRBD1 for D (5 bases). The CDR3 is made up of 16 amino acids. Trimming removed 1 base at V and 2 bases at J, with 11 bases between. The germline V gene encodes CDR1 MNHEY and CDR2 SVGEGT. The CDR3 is CASSYFTGPNTGELFF. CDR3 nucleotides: TGTGCCAGCAGTTACTTCACAGGCCCAAACACCGGGGAGCTGTTTTTT.

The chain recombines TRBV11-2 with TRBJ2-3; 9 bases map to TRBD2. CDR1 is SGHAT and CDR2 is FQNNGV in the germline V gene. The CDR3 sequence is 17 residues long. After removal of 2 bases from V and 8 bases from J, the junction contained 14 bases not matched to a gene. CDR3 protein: CASSLYGLGGRAGTQYF. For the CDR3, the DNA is TGTGCCAGCAGCTTATACGGGTTAGGCGGGAGGGCCGGTACGCAGTATTTT.

The CDR3: CASSELGRDTTGELFF. In DNA form, the CDR3 reads TGTGCCAGCAGTGAATTGGGCAGGGATACCACCGGGGAGCTGTTTTTT. The gene calls are TRBV25-1 and TRBJ2-2, with TRBD1 as a possible D gene (5 bases). Trimming removed 1 base from V and 4 bases from J, with 13 bases in between. CDR3 length: 16 residues. From germline, CDR1 is MGHDK and CDR2 SYGVNS.

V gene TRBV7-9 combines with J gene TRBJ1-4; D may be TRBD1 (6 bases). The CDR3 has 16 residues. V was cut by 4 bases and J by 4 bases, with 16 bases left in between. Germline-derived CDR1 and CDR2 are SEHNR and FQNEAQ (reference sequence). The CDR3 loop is CASSSTMGALNEKLFF. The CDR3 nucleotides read TGTGCCAGCAGCTCCACAATGGGGGCGCTTAATGAAAAACTGTTTTTT.

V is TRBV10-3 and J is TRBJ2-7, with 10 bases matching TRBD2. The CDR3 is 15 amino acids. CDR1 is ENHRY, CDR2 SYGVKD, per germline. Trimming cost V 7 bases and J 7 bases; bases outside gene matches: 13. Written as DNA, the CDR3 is TGTGCCATCAATAAGGGCCTAGCGGGAGCAAATGAGCAGTACTTC. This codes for CAINKGLAGANEQYF.

CDR3 region: CASKTDRTNTEAFF. CDR3 nucleotides: TGTGCCAGTAAGACCGACAGGACCAACACTGAAGCTTTCTTT. The chain links TRBV19 to TRBJ1-1; tentative D call: TRBD1 (6 bases). Trimming took off 7 bases at V and 2 bases at J, with 14 bases between the two ends. The CDR3 spans 14 residues. The germline gives CDR1 LNHDA, CDR2 SQIVND (reference sequence).

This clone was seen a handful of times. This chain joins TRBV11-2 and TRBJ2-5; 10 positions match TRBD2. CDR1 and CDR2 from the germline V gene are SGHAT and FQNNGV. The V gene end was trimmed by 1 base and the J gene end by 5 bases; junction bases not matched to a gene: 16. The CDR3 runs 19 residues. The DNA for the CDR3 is TGTGCCAGCAGCTTAGGAGTGCTAGCGGGGGATGGGGTTTGGGAGACCCAGTACTTC. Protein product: CASSLGVLAGDGVWETQYF.

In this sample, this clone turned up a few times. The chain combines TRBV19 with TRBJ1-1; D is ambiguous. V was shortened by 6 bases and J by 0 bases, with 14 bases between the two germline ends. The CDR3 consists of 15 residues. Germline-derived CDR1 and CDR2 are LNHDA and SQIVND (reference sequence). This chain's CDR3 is CASRMDPGMNTEAFF. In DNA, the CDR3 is TGTGCCAGTAGGATGGACCCGGGGATGAACACTGAAGCTTTCTTT.

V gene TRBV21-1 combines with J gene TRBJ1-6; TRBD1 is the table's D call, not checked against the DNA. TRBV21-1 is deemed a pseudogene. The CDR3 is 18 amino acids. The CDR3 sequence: CASSKARGQEANNSPLHF. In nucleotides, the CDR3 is TGTGCCAGCAGCAAAGCTAGGGGACAGGAAGCGAATAATTCACCCCTCCACTTT.

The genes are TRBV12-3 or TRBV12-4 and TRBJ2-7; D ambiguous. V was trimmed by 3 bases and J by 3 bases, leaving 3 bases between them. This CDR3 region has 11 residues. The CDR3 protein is CASSFSYEQYF. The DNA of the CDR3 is TGTGCCAGCAGTTTCAGCTACGAGCAGTACTTC.

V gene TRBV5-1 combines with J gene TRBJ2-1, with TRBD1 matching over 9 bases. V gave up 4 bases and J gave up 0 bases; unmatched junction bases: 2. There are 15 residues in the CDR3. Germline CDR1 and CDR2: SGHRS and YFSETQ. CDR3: CASSLTGGSYNEQFF. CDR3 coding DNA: TGCGCCAGCAGCCTGACAGGGGGCTCCTACAATGAGCAGTTCTTC.

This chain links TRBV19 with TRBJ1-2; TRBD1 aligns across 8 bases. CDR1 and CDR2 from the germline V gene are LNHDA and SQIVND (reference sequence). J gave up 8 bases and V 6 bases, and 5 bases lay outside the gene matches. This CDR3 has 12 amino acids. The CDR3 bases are TGTGCCAGTAGGGGGACAGGAGGAGGCTACACCTTC. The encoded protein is CASRGTGGGYTF. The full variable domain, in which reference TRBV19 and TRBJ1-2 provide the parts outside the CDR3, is DGGITQSPKYLFRKEGQNVTLSCEQNLNHDAMYWYRQDPGQGLRLIYYSQIVNDFQKGDIAEGYSVSREKKESFPLTVTSAQKNPTAFYLCASRGTGGGYTFGSGTRLTVV.

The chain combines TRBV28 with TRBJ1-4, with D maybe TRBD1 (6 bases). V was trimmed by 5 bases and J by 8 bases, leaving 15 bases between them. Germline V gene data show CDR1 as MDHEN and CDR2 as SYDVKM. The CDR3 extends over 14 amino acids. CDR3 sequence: CASSAPTRGEKLFF. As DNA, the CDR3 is TGTGCCAGCAGTGCCCCCACGAGGGGGGAAAAACTGTTTTTT.

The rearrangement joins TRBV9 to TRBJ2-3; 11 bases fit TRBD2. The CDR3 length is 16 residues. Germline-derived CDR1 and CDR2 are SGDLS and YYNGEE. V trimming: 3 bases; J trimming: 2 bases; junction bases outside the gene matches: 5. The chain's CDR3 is CASSASSGGTTDTQYF. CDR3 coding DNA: TGTGCCAGCAGCGCCTCTAGCGGGGGGACCACAGATACGCAGTATTTT. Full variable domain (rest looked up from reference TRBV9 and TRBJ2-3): DSGVTQTPKHLITATGQRVTLRCSPRSGDLSVYWYQQSLDQGLQFLIQYYNGEERAKGNILERFSAQQFPDLHSELNLSSLELGDSALYFCASSASSGGTTDTQYFGPGTRLTVL.

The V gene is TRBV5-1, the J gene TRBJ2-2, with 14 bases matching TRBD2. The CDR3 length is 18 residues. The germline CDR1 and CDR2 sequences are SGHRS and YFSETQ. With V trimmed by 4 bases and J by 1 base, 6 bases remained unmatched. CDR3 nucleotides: TGCGCCAGCAGCGAGCTGGGACTAGCGGGGGTGAACACCGGGGAGCTGTTTTTT. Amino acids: CASSELGLAGVNTGELFF.

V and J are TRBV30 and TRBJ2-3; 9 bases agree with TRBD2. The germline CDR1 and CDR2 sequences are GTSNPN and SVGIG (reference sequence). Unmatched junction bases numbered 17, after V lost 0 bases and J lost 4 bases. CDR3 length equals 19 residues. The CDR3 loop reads CAWSVRWGGAGGSPDTQYF. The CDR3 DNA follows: TGTGCCTGGAGTGTACGCTGGGGTGGAGCGGGAGGTAGCCCAGATACGCAGTATTTT.

The CDR3 spells CASSSQGPKAFF. In DNA, the CDR3 is TGTGCCAGCAGCTCACAGGGACCTAAAGCTTTCTTT. The chain is built from TRBV7-2 and TRBJ1-1; perhaps TRBD1 as D (6 bases). Germline CDR1 reads SGHTA; CDR2 reads FQGNSA. V lost 4 bases and J 9 bases, leaving 12 bases between the germline ends. This CDR3 comprises 12 residues.

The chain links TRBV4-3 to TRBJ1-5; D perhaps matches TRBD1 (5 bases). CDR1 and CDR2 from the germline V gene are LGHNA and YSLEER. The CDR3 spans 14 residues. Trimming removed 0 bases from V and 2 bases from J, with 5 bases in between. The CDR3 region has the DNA TGCGCCAGCAGCCAAGAGGGGCGCAATCAGCCCCAGCATTTT. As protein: CASSQEGRNQPQHF.

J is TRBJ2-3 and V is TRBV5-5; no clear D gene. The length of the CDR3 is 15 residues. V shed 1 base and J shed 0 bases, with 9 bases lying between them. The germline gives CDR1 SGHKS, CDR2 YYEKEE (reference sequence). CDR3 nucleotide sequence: TGTGCCAGCAGCTTGCTGGCGACTAGCACAGATACGCAGTATTTT. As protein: CASSLLATSTDTQYF.